The 13 T cell receptor beta chains presented below share a single source sample, sequenced in a study of human thymus T cells. Sequenced by immunoSEQ multiplex PCR; TCRdb stores in-frame clones only, minus some. The sample lists under 150,000 clones; around 94% were seen once. Corrective cardiac surgery supplied the resected thymus tissue. Source material: thymus tissue. These receptors came from a boy under two years old with a congenital heart defect but otherwise immunologically healthy.

The chain links TRBV5-1 to TRBJ1-4; possible D gene TRBD1, 6 bases. This CDR3 region has 16 residues. Germline assignment: CDR1 SGHRS and CDR2 YFSETQ. V gave up 0 bases and J gave up 4 bases, with 13 bases separating them. The CDR3: CASSLDGGPYNEKLFF. The CDR3 nucleotides read TGCGCCAGCAGCTTGGATGGGGGGCCATATAATGAAAAACTGTTTTTT.

The rearrangement links TRBV28 to TRBJ2-5; D unresolved. In germline, CDR1 is MDHEN, CDR2 SYDVKM. This CDR3 is 14 amino acids long. The V end was cut by 5 bases, the J end by 4 bases, with 14 bases between. In DNA, the CDR3 is TGTGCCAGCAGTCCGTCTCATTTAAGAGAGACCCAGTACTTC. Amino acid sequence: CASSPSHLRETQYF. Based on the CDR3 plus reference TRBV28 and TRBJ2-5, the full variable domain is DVKVTQSSRYLVKRTGEKVFLECVQDMDHENMFWYRQDPGLGLRLIYFSYDVKMKEKGDIPEGYSVSREKKERFSLILESASTNQTSMYLCASSPSHLRETQYFGPGTRLLVL.

V is TRBV5-6 and J is TRBJ1-2; a possible D gene is TRBD1 (5 bases). The V end lost 2 bases, the J end lost 8 bases, and 13 bases lay between the germline ends. The CDR3 covers 13 residues. Germline-derived CDR1 and CDR2 are SGHDT and YYEEEE. The CDR3: CASSLPGRWGYTF. The CDR3 DNA follows: TGTGCCAGCAGCTTACCAGGGAGGTGGGGCTACACCTTC.

The chain is built from TRBV7-2 and TRBJ2-5; D assignment may be TRBD1 or TRBD2 (6 bases each). V was pared by 11 bases and J by 4 bases, with 20 bases between. Germline loops: CDR1 SGHTA, CDR2 FQGNSA. This CDR3 has 14 amino acids. The CDR3 protein is CASGWGAEGETQYF. The CDR3 bases are TGTGCCTCCGGCTGGGGGGCTGAGGGAGAGACCCAGTACTTC. The entire variable domain, with the rest obtained from reference TRBV7-2 and TRBJ2-5, is as follows: GAGVSQSPSNKVTEKGKDVELRCDPISGHTALYWYRQSLGQGLEFLIYFQGNSAPDKSGLPSDRFSAERTGGSVSTLTIQRTQQEDSAVYLCASGWGAEGETQYFGPGTRLLVL.

V usage is TRBV19 and J usage is TRBJ1-1; 7 bases agree with TRBD1. The CDR3 runs to 14 residues. Germline values: CDR1 LNHDA, CDR2 SQIVND (reference sequence). Unmatched junction bases numbered 8, after V lost 4 bases and J lost 6 bases. DNA for the CDR3: TGTGCCAGTAGTAACCGACAGGGTCGGGCTGAAGCTTTCTTT. Encoded protein: CASSNRQGRAEAFF.

The gene calls are TRBV30 and TRBJ2-5, with TRBD2 matching 14 bases. Germline V gene lookup returns CDR1 GTSNPN and CDR2 SVGIG (reference sequence). This CDR3 region has 14 residues. Germline trimming cut 3 bases from V and 7 bases from J; bases unmatched to any gene: 4. The CDR3 reads CAWRTSGGAGTQYF. CDR3 bases: TGTGCCTGGAGGACTAGCGGGGGGGCAGGGACCCAGTACTTC. Supplemented by reference TRBV30 and TRBJ2-5, the full variable domain reads SQTIHQWPATLVQPVGSPLSLECTVEGTSNPNLYWYRQAAGRGLQLLFYSVGIGQISSEVPQNLSASRPQDRQFILSSKKLLLSDSGFYLCAWRTSGGAGTQYFGPGTRLLVL.

The chain is built from TRBV19 and TRBJ1-2; D not certain. The CDR3 contains 13 residues. Trimming left V 10 bases short and J 6 bases short, with 18 bases between. Germline lookup yields CDR1 LNHDA and CDR2 SQIVND (reference sequence). For the CDR3, the DNA is TGTGCCATTCTAAGTCGCCACGGGGATGGCTACACCTTC. Protein product: CAILSRHGDGYTF.

This sequence joins TRBV5-5 and TRBJ2-6; D not certain. Germline-derived CDR1 and CDR2 are SGHKS and YYEKEE (reference sequence). This CDR3 is built from 15 residues. V was cut by 0 bases and J by 2 bases, with 6 bases left in between. The DNA of the CDR3 is TGTGCCAGCAGCTTGGTGGAGACTGGGGCCAACGTCCTGACTTTC. Protein product: CASSLVETGANVLTF.

V gene TRBV6-1 combines with J gene TRBJ1-2; D might be TRBD1 (5 bases). V gave up 2 bases and J gave up 5 bases, with 18 bases separating them. Germline loops: CDR1 MNHNS, CDR2 SASEGT. This CDR3 has 16 amino acids. CDR3 DNA sequence: TGTGCCAGCAGTGAATCCCGCTCAGGGAAATTATATGGCTACACCTTC. Amino acids: CASSESRSGKLYGYTF.

This chain uses TRBV25-1 with TRBJ2-6; 8 nucleotides agree with TRBD1. Germline-derived CDR1 and CDR2 are MGHDK and SYGVNS. This CDR3 contains 17 residues. The ends lost 9 bases at V and 0 bases at J; junction bases unmatched: 10. The CDR3 DNA reads as TGTGCCAGGGCCCAAGGACAGGGTTTCTCTGGGGCCAACGTCCTGACTTTC. This sequence encodes CARAQGQGFSGANVLTF.

The genes are TRBV30 and TRBJ2-5; 11 bases fit TRBD1. The germline CDR1 and CDR2 sequences are GTSNPN and SVGIG (reference sequence). There are 16 residues in the CDR3. V shed 2 bases, J shed 1 base, and the junction held 6 bases outside the gene matches. CDR3 sequence reads: CAWSLGQGVSQETQYF. The CDR3 DNA follows: TGTGCCTGGAGTTTGGGACAGGGGGTGTCCCAAGAGACCCAGTACTTC.

This clone was seen just once. This rearrangement joins TRBV27 to TRBJ2-4, with a weak D call TRBD1 (6 bases). The germline V and J ends were trimmed by 2 bases and 5 bases, with 19 bases remaining between them. This CDR3 has 17 amino acids. Germline values: CDR1 MNHEY, CDR2 SMNVEV (reference sequence). CDR3 DNA: TGTGCCAGCAGTTTACCCGGGACACACCAGCCGGAAAACATTCAGTACTTC. Encoded protein: CASSLPGTHQPENIQYF.

The V gene is TRBV4-1, the J gene TRBJ1-1, with D perhaps TRBD1 (5 bases). The CDR3 runs to 16 residues. Trimming pared 0 bases from V and 1 base from J, leaving 12 bases between. Germline CDR1 reads MGHRA; CDR2 reads YSYEKL. The CDR3 spells CASSQDGEGTNTEAFF. CDR3 coding DNA: TGCGCCAGCAGCCAAGATGGTGAAGGGACGAACACTGAAGCTTTCTTT.